Each of the 15 T cell receptor beta chains below was sequenced from the same sample in a study of lymphopenia after photon versus proton radiotherapy (dated by TCRdb to about 2019). The library was made by the immunoSEQ multiplex PCR assay. TCRdb mirrors the immuneACCESS table, restricted to in-frame sequences. Some clones are absent from its copies; in checked studies, under half trace to an unresolved V gene, and the reason for the others is unknown. The sample contains more than 35,000 clones, under 90% of them found a single time. The top ten constitute around 2.9% of the sample. This specimen consisted of peripheral blood, obtained from a patient treated with photon-based radiotherapy. The receptors come from a man aged 50-60 years with gastric cancer.

This sequence joins TRBV19 and TRBJ2-5, with a tentative D call TRBD1 (5 bases). The J call may be faulty, since TRBJ2-7 better matches the DNA end. Germline V CDR1 and CDR2: LNHDA, SQIVND (reference sequence). The CDR3 contains 15 residues. The CDR3 bases are TGTGCCAGTAGTATAGATCGGCAGGGCCCCTACGAGCAGTACTTC. Its protein is CASSIDRQGPYEQYF.

The rearrangement links TRBV5-4 to TRBJ1-5; D may be TRBD1 (5 bases). Germline CDR1 SGHNT, CDR2 YYREEE (reference sequence). Trimming left V 4 bases short and J 9 bases short, with 14 bases between. The CDR3 contains 13 residues. The CDR3 DNA is TGTGCCAGCAGCCCGGAGCCTACAGGGCCCCAGCATTTT. Translation gives CASSPEPTGPQHF.

V gene TRBV7-9 combines with J gene TRBJ2-3, with 10 positions matching TRBD1. This CDR3 spans 15 amino acids. Germline V gives CDR1 SEHNR, CDR2 FQNEAQ (reference sequence). V lost 5 bases to trimming and J lost 5 bases; unmatched junction nucleotides: 7. The CDR3 nucleotides are TGTGCCAGCAGCCTGACAGGGGGCACCGGAGATACGCAGTATTTT. It yields the protein CASSLTGGTGDTQYF.

The chain combines TRBV29-1 with TRBJ2-2, with 7 bases that match TRBD2. The length of the CDR3 is 15 residues. Germline loops: CDR1 SQVTM, CDR2 ANQGSEA. V trimming: 6 bases; J trimming: 1 base; junction bases outside the gene matches: 8. CDR3 residues: CSVNGPSGNTGELFF. For the CDR3, the DNA is TGCAGCGTAAATGGGCCTAGCGGGAACACCGGGGAGCTGTTTTTT.

The table lists this clone with a few counts. The rearrangement links TRBV4-3 to TRBJ2-2; D is undetermined. Trimming removed 4 bases at V and 9 bases at J, with 12 bases between. This CDR3 has 13 amino acids. CDR1 and CDR2 from the germline V gene are LGHNA and YSLEER. The CDR3 sequence is CASSPSVDRELFF. The CDR3 DNA follows: TGCGCCAGCAGCCCCTCTGTAGATCGGGAGCTGTTTTTT.

The V gene is TRBV5-8, the J gene TRBJ2-3, with D possibly being TRBD1 or TRBD2 (5 bases each). Germline values: CDR1 SGHTS, CDR2 YDEGEE. The germline V and J ends were trimmed by 0 bases and 2 bases, with 10 bases remaining between them. CDR3 length equals 15 residues. This CDR3 is CASSLEWGSTDTQYF. DNA of the CDR3: TGTGCCAGCAGCTTGGAATGGGGGTCCACAGATACGCAGTATTTT.

CDR3: CASSSLLGSNQPQHF. The CDR3 DNA reads TGTGCCAGCAGTTCCCTCCTCGGAAGCAATCAGCCCCAGCATTTT. This chain joins TRBV28 and TRBJ1-5; no reliable D call. Trimming left V 4 bases short and J 1 base short, with 11 bases between. CDR1 and CDR2 (germline): MDHEN, SYDVKM. This CDR3 has 15 residues. The entire variable domain, with the rest obtained from reference TRBV28 and TRBJ1-5, is as follows: DVKVTQSSRYLVKRTGEKVFLECVQDMDHENMFWYRQDPGLGLRLIYFSYDVKMKEKGDIPEGYSVSREKKERFSLILESASTNQTSMYLCASSSLLGSNQPQHFGDGTRLSIL.

The rearrangement links TRBV28 to TRBJ1-2; maybe TRBD1 (6 bases). Trimming shortened V by 7 bases and J by 5 bases, and 17 bases separated the two germline ends. The CDR3 loop spans 14 amino acids. Germline CDR1 and CDR2: MDHEN and SYDVKM. As DNA, the CDR3 is TGTGCCAGCACAAAAGGCGGACAGATATATGGCTACACCTTC. As protein: CASTKGGQIYGYTF.

V is TRBV11-2 and J is TRBJ2-2; D unclear. The CDR3 is made up of 13 amino acids. In germline, CDR1 is SGHAT, CDR2 FQNNGV. Trimming left V 0 bases short and J 3 bases short, with 2 bases between. Here the CDR3 reads CASSLEDTGELFF. The CDR3 bases are TGTGCCAGCAGCTTAGAGGACACCGGGGAGCTGTTTTTT.

This clone was counted a single time. The rearrangement links TRBV6-5 to TRBJ2-1, with D possibly being TRBD1 or TRBD2 (5 bases each). This CDR3 has 14 residues. Germline V gene data show CDR1 as MNHEY and CDR2 as SVGAGI. Trimming cost V 6 bases and J 5 bases, with 14 bases left between them. CDR3 sequence: CASSKGTPDNEQFF. Here the CDR3 DNA reads TGTGCCAGCAGCAAAGGGACCCCAGACAATGAGCAGTTCTTC.

The chain joins TRBV6-4 to TRBJ1-2, with D possibly being TRBD1 (6 bases). Per the germline V gene, CDR1 is MRHNA and CDR2 is SNTAGT. Trimming shortened V by 6 bases and J by 4 bases, and 24 bases separated the two germline ends. CDR3 length: 17 amino acids. The DNA for the CDR3 is TGTGCCAGCAGCGCCATTTTCGGGGGGCAAAAGGGCTATGGCTACACCTTC. Translation: CASSAIFGGQKGYGYTF.

The chain couples TRBV10-3 to TRBJ1-2; TRBD1 matches 9 bases. The CDR3 sequence is 12 residues long. The V gene end was trimmed by 10 bases and the J gene end by 6 bases; junction bases not matched to a gene: 6. CDR1 and CDR2 from the germline V gene are ENHRY and SYGVKD. CDR3 amino acids: CATRDRVDGYTF. Here the CDR3 DNA reads TGTGCCACCCGGGACAGGGTTGATGGCTACACCTTC.

This chain links TRBV6-5 with TRBJ2-1; D not resolved. Germline V lookup: CDR1 MNHEY, CDR2 SVGAGI. CDR3 length equals 12 residues. V was trimmed by 0 bases and J by 9 bases, leaving 6 bases between them. The CDR3 DNA sequence: TGTGCCAGCAGTTACTCTCTCATTGAGCAGTTCTTC. Translation gives CASSYSLIEQFF.

The chain carries TRBV15 and TRBJ2-7; TRBD2 agrees at 9 bases. The CDR3 has 17 residues. In germline, CDR1 is LNHNV, CDR2 YYDKDF (reference sequence). Losses at the gene ends were 1 base for V and 2 bases for J; bases not matched to a gene: 9. The CDR3 region has the DNA TGTGCCACCAGCAGAGGGCTGACTAGCGGCTTGGCCTACGAGCAGTACTTC. This encodes CATSRGLTSGLAYEQYF.

The V and J genes are TRBV15 and TRBJ1-1; no firm D call. The CDR3 sequence is 14 residues long. Germline V gene sequence: CDR1 LNHNV, CDR2 YYDKDF (reference sequence). V was pared by 0 bases and J by 0 bases, with 5 bases between. Here the CDR3 DNA reads TGTGCCACCAGCAGAGAATCGGTGAACACTGAAGCTTTCTTT. Its protein is CATSRESVNTEAFF.